This entry lists 20 T cell receptor beta chains sequenced from one sample in a study of technical replicates of blood from a handful of donors. The assay was immunoSEQ multiplex PCR, and TCRdb's table has in-frame clones only and misses some. The table records about 63,000 clones, approximately 86% of them present only once. Input material: PBMCs. The receptor source for this set is a human donor in good health. Some clones in this sample may be carry-over from other donors' samples.

The genes are TRBV2 and TRBJ2-7; tentative D call: TRBD2 (6 bases). CDR3 length: 13 residues. V shed 6 bases and J shed 6 bases, with 15 bases lying between them. From germline, CDR1 is SNHLY and CDR2 FYNNEI. Here the CDR3 DNA reads TGTGCCAGCAGAGTAGCGGCCCCCGGCGAGCAGTACTTC. Amino acid sequence: CASRVAAPGEQYF.

This chain connects TRBV9 to TRBJ2-1; weak D call: TRBD1 (5 bases). CDR1 and CDR2 (germline): SGDLS, YYNGEE. Trimming cost V 4 bases and J 9 bases, with 14 bases left between them. The CDR3 extends over 13 amino acids. The CDR3 region is CASSPRTSREQFF. CDR3 nucleotide sequence: TGTGCCAGCAGCCCCCGGACAAGTCGTGAGCAGTTCTTC.

This chain connects TRBV5-1 to TRBJ2-2; 10 positions match TRBD1. The CDR3 extends over 15 amino acids. V gave up 4 bases and J gave up 5 bases; unmatched junction bases: 5. CDR1 is SGHRS and CDR2 is YFSETQ in the germline V gene. CDR3 loop: CASSRGQGITGELFF. The CDR3 DNA reads as TGCGCCAGCAGCAGGGGACAGGGGATAACCGGGGAGCTGTTTTTT. Variable domain in full (rest from reference TRBV5-1 and TRBJ2-2): KAGVTQTPRYLIKTRGQQVTLSCSPISGHRSVSWYQQTPGQGLQFLFEYFSETQRNKGNFPGRFSGRQFSNSRSEMNVSTLELGDSALYLCASSRGQGITGELFFGEGSRLTVL.

In this sample, this clone turned up once. The J gene is TRBJ2-4, the V gene TRBV5-4; D is possibly TRBD1 (6 bases). Germline lookup yields CDR1 SGHNT and CDR2 YYREEE (reference sequence). The V end was cut by 3 bases, the J end by 1 base, with 8 bases between. The CDR3 extends over 14 amino acids. The CDR3 nucleotides read TGTGCCAGCAGCTCAGGGGCGGCCAAAAACATTCAGTACTTC. Translated, it gives CASSSGAAKNIQYF.

The rearrangement joins TRBV7-9 to TRBJ2-2; TRBD2 aligns across 8 bases. Trimming cost V 5 bases and J 0 bases; bases outside gene matches: 14. Germline V CDR1 and CDR2: SEHNR, FQNEAQ (reference sequence). This CDR3 spans 19 amino acids. Written as DNA, the CDR3 is TGTGCCAGCAGCCGAGTCCGGCTGCGGGGGGTCCCGAACACCGGGGAGCTGTTTTTT. Translating it yields CASSRVRLRGVPNTGELFF.

The CDR3 is CASSPYASSYNSPLHF. CDR3 sequence (DNA): TGTGCCAGCAGTCCCTATGCGAGCTCCTATAATTCACCCCTCCACTTT. The chain has TRBV6-6 and TRBJ1-6; D unresolved. Germline CDR1 MNHNY, CDR2 SVGAGI (reference sequence). V gave up 5 bases and J gave up 0 bases, with 11 bases separating them. This CDR3 has 16 residues.

The rearrangement links TRBV18 to TRBJ2-3; D gene unclear. V lost 3 bases and J 2 bases, leaving 3 bases between the germline ends. CDR3 length equals 12 residues. Germline V gene sequence: CDR1 KGHSH, CDR2 LQKENI. The CDR3 nucleotides read TGTGCCAGCTCACCTTACACAGATACGCAGTATTTT. Translation: CASSPYTDTQYF.

The rearrangement joins TRBV5-4 to TRBJ2-3; tentative D call: TRBD1 (6 bases). Germline V gene data show CDR1 as SGHNT and CDR2 as YYREEE (reference sequence). Trimming cost V 4 bases and J 8 bases, with 17 bases left between them. CDR3 length: 14 amino acids. Written as DNA, the CDR3 is TGTGCCAGCAGCCCCCGGACAGACCCTAGTACGCAGTATTTT. Its translation: CASSPRTDPSTQYF.

This chain uses TRBV13 with TRBJ2-7; TRBD2 is a possible D gene (5 bases). With 3 bases removed from V and 0 bases from J, the gap between germline ends came to 15 bases. Germline V gene data show CDR1 as PRHDT and CDR2 as FYEKMQ (reference sequence). This CDR3 contains 16 residues. The DNA for the CDR3 is TGTGCCAGCAGCTTCAGAAGCGGACCTAGCTCCTACGAGCAGTACTTC. It yields the protein CASSFRSGPSSYEQYF.

V gene TRBV5-1 combines with J gene TRBJ2-2; a weak D match, TRBD1 (6 bases). Germline CDR1 SGHRS, CDR2 YFSETQ. V dropped 2 bases and J dropped 5 bases, with 10 bases sitting between them. This CDR3 contains 14 residues. The CDR3 loop reads CASSFWTETGELFF. Written as DNA, the CDR3 is TGCGCCAGCAGCTTTTGGACAGAAACCGGGGAGCTGTTTTTT.

The chain carries TRBV5-1 and TRBJ2-2, with TRBD1 identical over 7 bases. This CDR3 region has 18 residues. Germline CDR1 is SGHRS and CDR2 is YFSETQ. Trimming cost V 4 bases and J 4 bases; bases outside gene matches: 16. This chain's CDR3 is CASSKQIPGGRGTGELFF. CDR3 coding DNA: TGCGCCAGCAGCAAGCAAATTCCAGGGGGAAGGGGCACCGGGGAGCTGTTTTTT.

The chain joins TRBV2 to TRBJ2-5, with 7 bases that match TRBD2. This CDR3 is built from 14 residues. V trimming: 4 bases; J trimming: 6 bases; junction bases outside the gene matches: 8. Germline lookup yields CDR1 SNHLY and CDR2 FYNNEI. CDR3 DNA sequence: TGTGCCAGCAGTGGGGAGACTAGCTCGCAGACCCAGTACTTC. Protein: CASSGETSSQTQYF.

This clone came up a few times. CDR3 region: CAWSESEDSPLHF. The CDR3, as DNA: TGTGCCTGGAGTGAGTCGGAGGATTCACCCCTCCACTTT. The chain carries TRBV30 and TRBJ1-6; D gene uncertain. The CDR3 spans 13 residues. Trimming pared 1 base from V and 8 bases from J, leaving 9 bases between. Germline lookup yields CDR1 GTSNPN and CDR2 SVGIG (reference sequence).

This clone was counted a single time. V and J are TRBV4-2 and TRBJ2-7; TRBD1 is a possible D gene (5 bases). The CDR3 is 12 residues long. Germline loops: CDR1 LGHNA, CDR2 YNFKEQ. V gave up 4 bases and J gave up 2 bases, with 6 bases separating them. For the CDR3, the DNA is TGTGCCAGCAGCCGGGGCCCCTACGAGCAGTACTTC. Protein: CASSRGPYEQYF.

V usage is TRBV7-9 and J usage is TRBJ2-2; 13 bases are shared with TRBD2. The CDR3 spans 16 residues. CDR1 SEHNR and CDR2 FQNEAQ come from the germline V gene (reference sequence). V dropped 5 bases and J dropped 5; count of bases not matched to a gene: 5. The chain's CDR3 is CASSPGTSGITGELFF. The DNA for the CDR3 is TGTGCCAGCAGCCCAGGGACTAGCGGGATTACCGGGGAGCTGTTTTTT.

The CDR3 loop is CASSLLGSGLDTQYF. The CDR3 nucleotides are TGTGCCAGCAGCTTACTCGGGTCTGGTTTGGATACGCAGTATTTT. The chain is built from TRBV7-3 and TRBJ2-3; no definite D call. V lost 2 bases and J lost 6, with 15 bases in between. CDR1 is SGHTA, CDR2 FQGTGA, per germline. The CDR3 has 15 residues. Using reference TRBV7-3 and TRBJ2-3 for the parts outside the CDR3, the full variable domain is GAGVSQTPSNKVTEKGKYVELRCDPISGHTALYWYRQSLGQGPEFLIYFQGTGAADDSGLPNDRFFAVRPEGSVSTLKIQRTERGDSAVYLCASSLLGSGLDTQYFGPGTRLTVL.

The chain combines TRBV4-3 with TRBJ2-6; TRBD1 matches 9 bases. The CDR3 totals 18 residues. Germline V gene sequence: CDR1 LGHNA, CDR2 YSLEER. The V segment lost 3 bases and the J segment 1 base; nucleotides outside the gene matches: 7. As DNA, the CDR3 is TGCGCCAGCAGCCAGGTACAGGGGGCGCGTTCTGGGGCCAACGTCCTGACTTTC. It codes for CASSQVQGARSGANVLTF.

V and J are TRBV10-3 and TRBJ2-1; 9 bases agree with TRBD2. V lost 2 bases and J lost 7; bases outside the gene matches: 6. Germline-derived CDR1 and CDR2 are ENHRY and SYGVKD. This CDR3 is built from 15 residues. The CDR3 DNA follows: TGTGCCATCAGTGAGGGGGGACTAGCATTTAATGAGCAGTTCTTC. Translating it yields CAISEGGLAFNEQFF.

V and J are TRBV7-9 and TRBJ2-5, with 8 bases matching TRBD1. CDR1 is SEHNR and CDR2 is FQNEAQ in the germline V gene (reference sequence). The CDR3 contains 14 residues. J gave up 1 base and V 5 bases, and 3 bases lay outside the gene matches. The CDR3 spells CASSRGTGQETQYF. The CDR3 coding sequence is TGTGCCAGCAGCAGGGGGACAGGCCAAGAGACCCAGTACTTC.

The V call is TRBV10-3, the J call TRBJ1-1; no clear D gene. Germline V gives CDR1 ENHRY, CDR2 SYGVKD. The CDR3 extends over 13 amino acids. Trimming removed 10 bases at V and 5 bases at J, with 17 bases between. The CDR3 DNA reads TGTGCCACAAGCAAATCGGGGAAGACTGAAGCTTTCTTT. Its protein is CATSKSGKTEAFF.